Listed below are T cell receptor beta chains from one sample, sequenced in a study of T cell responses to AZD1222 COVID-19 vaccine. Only in-frame clones appear in the TCRdb table, and some are missing; sequencing was by immunoSEQ multiplex PCR. The repertoire includes approximately 150,000 clones, about 90% of them detected once, and around 6.9% sits in the top ten. This sample comprised peripheral blood, obtained 28 days after the second dose of the MenACWY control vaccine. The receptors derive from an adult who received the MenACWY meningococcal vaccine as a control. Each CDR3 is given with its conserved first and last residue. D genes are given only for firm matches. Some rows have no size entry. The others give once, few or many, or a class for an expanded clone.

size	D	V	J	DNA	CDR3
NA	NA	TRBV7-2	TRBJ2-3	TGTGCCAGCAGCTTACTAGCCGGGAGTGTAGATACGCAGTATTTT	CASSLLAGSVDTQYF
NA	NA	TRBV19	TRBJ1-5	TGTGCCAGTAGTAAACAAGGGGATCAGCCCCAGCATTTT	CASSKQGDQPQHF
NA	NA	TRBV7-9	TRBJ1-4	TGTGCCAGCAGCTCACTAGGACGGAGGGTCGAAAAACTGTTTTTT	CASSSLGRRVEKLFF
NA	TRBD1	TRBV6-5	TRBJ2-1	TGTGCCAGCAGTAAGACAGGGCGTGCTGACCATGAGCAGTTCTTC	CASSKTGRADHEQFF
NA	NA	TRBV18	TRBJ1-4	TGTGCCAGCTCATCAGACAGCCGTTCTGAAAAACTGTTTTTT	CASSSDSRSEKLFF
NA	TRBD1	TRBV10-3	TRBJ1-5	TGTGCCACCGGACAGGGGCGGAATAGCAATCAGCCCCAGCATTTT	CATGQGRNSNQPQHF
few	NA	TRBV28	TRBJ1-4	TGTGCCAGCAGGTCCCTAGATGGCGAAAAACTGTTTTTT	CASRSLDGEKLFF
few	NA	TRBV3-1/TRBV3-2	TRBJ2-7	TGTGCCAGCAGCTTAGGGCACACGGGATACGAGCAGTACTTC	CASSLGHTGYEQYF
NA	NA	TRBV19	TRBJ2-1	TGTGCCAGTAGTATATGGACTGGGAGCTCCTACAATGAGCAGTTCTTC	CASSIWTGSSYNEQFF
NA	NA	TRBV3-1/TRBV3-2	TRBJ2-7	TGTGCCAGCAGCCAAGTCCCAGCCAGGGAGCAGTACTTC	CASSQVPAREQYF
NA	NA	TRBV5-5	TRBJ2-4	TGTGCCAGCAGCTTGGGTGGGGAAGTAGCCAAAAACATTCAGTACTTC	CASSLGGEVAKNIQYF
NA	TRBD2	TRBV2	TRBJ2-1	TGTGCCAGCAAACCGGGACTAGCTGGCAATGAGCAGTTCTTC	CASKPGLAGNEQFF
NA	NA	TRBV6-5	TRBJ2-5	TGTGCCAGCAGTTACGGAGGACGGCGGGAGACCCAGTACTTC	CASSYGGRRETQYF
NA	TRBD1	TRBV5-8	TRBJ1-4	TGTGCCTCAGGGGGACTCCCTTGGGAAAAACTGTTTTTT	CASGGLPWEKLFF
NA	TRBD1	TRBV19	TRBJ2-5	TGTGCCAGTGGACAGGGAATTACAGACGGGGAGACCCAGTACTTC	CASGQGITDGETQYF
NA	NA	TRBV7-3	TRBJ2-7	TGTGCCAGCAGCCCCTACGAGCAGTACTTC	CASSPYEQYF
NA	NA	TRBV30	TRBJ2-1	TGTGCCTGGAGTGTACCACCCCTCGGCGAGCAGTTCTTC	CAWSVPPLGEQFF
NA	NA	TRBV6-1	TRBJ2-7	TGTGCCAGCAGTGAATGGGGCAGGGCTAACGAGCAGTACTTC	CASSEWGRANEQYF
NA	TRBD2	TRBV4-3	TRBJ2-7	TGCGCCAGCAGCCAAGATGGCGGGGGGACCCCCTACGAGCAGTACTTC	CASSQDGGGTPYEQYF
NA	NA	TRBV6-5	TRBJ2-7	TGTGCCAGCAGTTACAGGTGGGGTGAGCAGTACTTC	CASSYRWGEQYF
NA	NA	TRBV7-9	TRBJ1-1	TGTGCCAGCAGCTTGGGTGCGTACACTGAAGCTTTCTTT	CASSLGAYTEAFF
NA	NA	TRBV3-1/TRBV3-2	TRBJ1-1	TGTGCCAGCAGCCAAGATGCGGCAGTGAACACTGAAGCTTTCTTT	CASSQDAAVNTEAFF
NA	TRBD2	TRBV7-9	TRBJ2-2	TGTGCCAGCAGCTTTCTACCTAGCGGGACTGGCGGGGAGCTGTTTTTT	CASSFLPSGTGGELFF
once	NA	TRBV12-3/TRBV12-4	TRBJ1-2	TGTGCCAGCAGTTCCTGGATGTATGGCTACACCTTC	CASSSWMYGYTF
NA	NA	TRBV28	TRBJ1-5	TGTGCCAGCAGTGTCGTGAGGGGGTCTTATAGCAATCAGCCCCAGCATTTT	CASSVVRGSYSNQPQHF
few	NA	TRBV6-2/TRBV6-3	TRBJ2-7	TGTGCCAGCAGTTACTCGACAAACTCCTACGAGCAGTACTTC	CASSYSTNSYEQYF
NA	TRBD1	TRBV6-5	TRBJ1-5	TGTGCCAGCAGTAGGGACAGGGGGGCCCCCCAGCCCCAGCATTTT	CASSRDRGAPQPQHF
NA	NA	TRBV5-1	TRBJ2-5	TGCGCCAGCAGCGCGGGGCAGGGCGAGACCCAGTACTTC	CASSAGQGETQYF
NA	TRBD1	TRBV10-3	TRBJ1-4	TGTGCCATCAGCCGCACAGGGGGTGCAACTAATGAAAAACTGTTTTTT	CAISRTGGATNEKLFF
NA	TRBD1	TRBV7-9	TRBJ1-6	TGTGCCAGCAGCGAGGGACAGGGGGTAGGTTCACCCCTCCACTTT	CASSEGQGVGSPLHF
once	NA	TRBV2	TRBJ1-5	TGTGCCAGCACTGGGGCAGGTCAGCCCCAGCATTTT	CASTGAGQPQHF
NA	NA	TRBV28	TRBJ1-3	TGTGCCAGCAGTTTAGGGCAGTCGTCTGGAAACACCATATATTTT	CASSLGQSSGNTIYF
NA	NA	TRBV27	TRBJ2-7	TGTGCCAGCGGTTTGGGTAGCGGACCCTACGAGCAGTACTTC	CASGLGSGPYEQYF
NA	NA	TRBV19	TRBJ2-5	TGTGCCAGTAGTATAGCCGGGGAAGAGACCCAGTACTTC	CASSIAGEETQYF
NA	NA	TRBV7-8	TRBJ1-3	TGTGCCAGCAGCTTAGCCGGATCGACGGCTTCTTCTGGAAACACCATATATTTT	CASSLAGSTASSGNTIYF
NA	NA	TRBV5-1	TRBJ2-3	TGCGCCAGCAGCTTTTTGCAGGGAGAACCAGATACGCAGTATTTT	CASSFLQGEPDTQYF
NA	NA	TRBV6-2/TRBV6-3	TRBJ2-2	TGTGCCAGCAGTAGGGACATTGGGGGCACCGGGGAGCTGTTTTTT	CASSRDIGGTGELFF
NA	TRBD1	TRBV19	TRBJ2-7	TGTGCCAGTAGTATCCGCCAGGGGGCCCACGAGCAGTACTTC	CASSIRQGAHEQYF
NA	TRBD1	TRBV2	TRBJ1-1	TGTGCCAGCGTCCGGGACAGTGCCACTGAAGCTTTCTTT	CASVRDSATEAFF
once	NA	TRBV7-2	TRBJ2-5	TGTGCCAGCAGAGACAGGTTACAAGAGACCCAGTACTTC	CASRDRLQETQYF
NA	TRBD2	TRBV19	TRBJ2-7	TGTGCCAGTAAGGGGACTAGCGGGCCCTACGAGCAGTACTTC	CASKGTSGPYEQYF
NA	TRBD1	TRBV5-1	TRBJ1-4	TGCGCCAGCAGCTTTCAGGGGGCGGTGACTAATGAAAAACTGTTTTTT	CASSFQGAVTNEKLFF
NA	NA	TRBV7-3	TRBJ1-6	TGTGCCAGCAGCCTCACAGGGATTGGCAATTCACCCCTCCACTTT	CASSLTGIGNSPLHF
once	NA	TRBV7-8	TRBJ1-4	TGTGCCAGCAGCTTGGGCGGGGGGTCAGCGCTGAATGAAAAACTGTTTTTT	CASSLGGGSALNEKLFF
NA	TRBD1	TRBV18	TRBJ2-7	TGTGCCAGCTCCCCCTGGGAGGTGGGACAGGGGGCAACCTACGAGCAGTACTTC	CASSPWEVGQGATYEQYF
NA	TRBD1	TRBV10-2	TRBJ1-1	TGCGCCAGCAGTGAGCCAGGGGGAAGCCCCGAAGCTTTCTTT	CASSEPGGSPEAFF
NA	TRBD1	TRBV5-1	TRBJ2-1	TGCGCCAGCAGCTTGTTGGGACAGGGCTCGGTCAATGAGCAGTTCTTC	CASSLLGQGSVNEQFF
NA	TRBD1	TRBV6-1	TRBJ1-1	TGTGCCAGCAGTGAACCTTTTACAGGGGACACTGAAGCTTTCTTT	CASSEPFTGDTEAFF
NA	TRBD2	TRBV7-8	TRBJ2-3	TGTGCCAGCAGCCCAAAAGGGACTAGTTTTTCAGATACGCAGTATTTT	CASSPKGTSFSDTQYF
NA	TRBD2	TRBV5-1	TRBJ2-1	TGCGCCAGCAGCTCCGGGACTAGCGAGGATGAGCAGTTCTTC	CASSSGTSEDEQFF